Detailed here is one TCR beta chain. Sequencing targeted TCR beta in T cells from blood (CD8+ and CD4+). The multiple sclerosis control group consisted of treatment-naive patients whose relapsing-remitting disease, which was either stable or active, fulfilled revised McDonald criteria. Negative isolation yielded CD8+ and CD4+ T cells; FACS enriched TEMRA cells. Random hexamers served to reverse transcribe roughly 0.5 to 1 ug RNA. The method of amplification for TCR beta CDR3 was immunoSEQ multiplex PCR, covering 54 Vbeta and 13 Jbeta. TCRdb reprocessed the immunoSEQ multiplex PCR reads via MiXCR and lists one record per CDR3 protein. The data contain 200,000 to 250,000 distinct CDR3 sequences, around 93% of them singletons. This CDR3 region has 15 residues. Germline loops: CDR1 SEHNR, CDR2 FQNEAQ (reference sequence). The trim removed 2 bases at V and 0 bases at J, leaving 3 bases unmatched. The sample originates from a study of CD8 T cells in Susac syndrome.

This chain joins TRBV7-9 and TRBJ2-7, with 8 bases fitting TRBD2. This TCR was sampled from a human donor with multiple sclerosis. The sequenced sample consisted of CD4+ T cells from PBMCs. The CDR3 coding sequence is TGTGCCAGCAGCTTATCGGGGGGGAGCTCCTACGAGCAGTACTTC. Translated, it gives CASSLSGGSSYEQYF.